This T cell receptor (beta chain) came from a study of T cell responses to AZD1222 COVID-19 vaccine. Sequenced by immunoSEQ multiplex PCR; TCRdb stores in-frame clones only, minus some. Here the sample spans some 110,000 clones, 75% to 90% being singletons. Looked up from germline, CDR1 is MNHEY and CDR2 is SVGAGI. With 0 bases removed from V and 2 bases from J, the gap between germline ends came to 4 bases. The CDR3 contains 13 residues. The V call is TRBV6-5, the J call TRBJ1-2; D gene ambiguous. The source material was peripheral blood, sampled on day 0 of AZD1222 vaccination. The clonotype originates from an adult in good health. Written as DNA, the CDR3 is TGTGCCAGCAGTTACTCCGGAAACTATGGCTACACCTTC. Encoded protein: CASSYSGNYGYTF.